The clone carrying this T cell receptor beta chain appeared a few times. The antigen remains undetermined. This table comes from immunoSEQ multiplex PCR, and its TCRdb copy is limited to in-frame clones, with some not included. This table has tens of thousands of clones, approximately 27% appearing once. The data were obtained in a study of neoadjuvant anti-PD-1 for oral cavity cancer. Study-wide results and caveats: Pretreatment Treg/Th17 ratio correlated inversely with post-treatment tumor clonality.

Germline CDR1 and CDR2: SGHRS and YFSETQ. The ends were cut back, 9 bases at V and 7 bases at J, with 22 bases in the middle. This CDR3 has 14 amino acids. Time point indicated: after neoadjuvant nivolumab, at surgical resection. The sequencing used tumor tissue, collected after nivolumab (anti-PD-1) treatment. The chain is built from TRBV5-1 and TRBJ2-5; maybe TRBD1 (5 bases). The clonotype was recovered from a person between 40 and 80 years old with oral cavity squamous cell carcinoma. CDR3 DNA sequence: TGCGCCACCTCCAAAGGGCCCCCAACAGGGACCCAGTACTTC. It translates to CATSKGPPTGTQYF.